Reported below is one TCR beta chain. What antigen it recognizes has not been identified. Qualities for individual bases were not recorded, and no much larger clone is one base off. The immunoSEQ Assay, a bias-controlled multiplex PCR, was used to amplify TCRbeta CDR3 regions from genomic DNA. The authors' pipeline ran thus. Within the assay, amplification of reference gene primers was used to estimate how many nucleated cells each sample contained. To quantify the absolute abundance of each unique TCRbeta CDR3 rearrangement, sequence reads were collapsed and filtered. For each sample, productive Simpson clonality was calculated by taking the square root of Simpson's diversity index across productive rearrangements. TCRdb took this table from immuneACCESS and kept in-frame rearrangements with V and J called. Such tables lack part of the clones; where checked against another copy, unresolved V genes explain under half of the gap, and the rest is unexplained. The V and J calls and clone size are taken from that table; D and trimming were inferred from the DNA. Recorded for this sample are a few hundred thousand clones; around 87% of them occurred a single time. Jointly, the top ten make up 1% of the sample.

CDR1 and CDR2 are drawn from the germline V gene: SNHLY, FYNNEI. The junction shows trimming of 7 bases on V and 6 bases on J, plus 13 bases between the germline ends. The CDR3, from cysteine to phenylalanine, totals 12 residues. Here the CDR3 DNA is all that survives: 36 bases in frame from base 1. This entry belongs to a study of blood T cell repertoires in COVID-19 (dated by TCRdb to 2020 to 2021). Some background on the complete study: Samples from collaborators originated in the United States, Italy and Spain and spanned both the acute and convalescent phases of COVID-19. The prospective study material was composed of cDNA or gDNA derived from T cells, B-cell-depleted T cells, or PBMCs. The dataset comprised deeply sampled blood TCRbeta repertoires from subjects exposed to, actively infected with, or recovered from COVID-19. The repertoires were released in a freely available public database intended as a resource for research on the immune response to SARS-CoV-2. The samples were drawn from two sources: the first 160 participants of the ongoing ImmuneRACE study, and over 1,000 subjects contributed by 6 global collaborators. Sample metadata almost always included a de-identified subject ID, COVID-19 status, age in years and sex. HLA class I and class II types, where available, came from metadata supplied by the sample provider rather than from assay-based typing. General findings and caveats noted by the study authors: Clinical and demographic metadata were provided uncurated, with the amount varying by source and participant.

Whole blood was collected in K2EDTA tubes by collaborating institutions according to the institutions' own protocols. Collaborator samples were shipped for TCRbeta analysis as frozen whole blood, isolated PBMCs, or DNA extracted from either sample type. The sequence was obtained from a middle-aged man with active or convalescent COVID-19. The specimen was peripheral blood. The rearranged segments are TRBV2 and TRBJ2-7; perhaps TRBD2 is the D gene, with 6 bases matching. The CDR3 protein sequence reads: CASTQYGGEQYF. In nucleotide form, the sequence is TGTGCCAGCACCCAGTACGGGGGCGAGCAGTACTTC.